The 14 T cell receptor beta chains given below trace back to one sample, sequenced in a study of T cell responses to AZD1222 COVID-19 vaccine. Profiled with immunoSEQ multiplex PCR; TCRdb holds only in-frame clones, not every one. Among roughly 93,000 clones listed, approximately 89% were seen once. The sample consisted of peripheral blood, taken 28 days after the second AZD1222 dose. The receptor set was obtained from an adult who received the AZD1222 COVID-19 vaccine.

The gene calls are TRBV6-5 and TRBJ1-2; TRBD1 agrees at 9 bases. The ends lost 5 bases at V and 7 bases at J; junction bases unmatched: 2. CDR1 and CDR2 (germline): MNHEY, SVGAGI. This CDR3 is built from 12 residues. The CDR3 reads CASSRDRAGYTF. CDR3 nucleotides: TGTGCCAGCAGTAGGGACAGGGCTGGCTACACCTTC.

The J gene is TRBJ1-6, the V gene TRBV2, with 7 bases identical to TRBD1. This CDR3 has 14 amino acids. Losses at the gene ends were 8 bases for V and 8 bases for J; bases not matched to a gene: 9. Germline CDR1 is SNHLY and CDR2 is FYNNEI. The CDR3 is CASRETGSYSPLHF. As DNA, the CDR3 is TGTGCCAGCCGGGAGACAGGGTCTTATTCACCCCTCCACTTT.

The V call is TRBV6-5, the J call TRBJ1-1; 7 bases match TRBD1. The CDR3 has 16 amino acids. V was pared by 0 bases and J by 5 bases, with 9 bases of the junction left unmatched. CDR1 and CDR2 from the germline V gene are MNHEY and SVGAGI. The CDR3 reads CASSYSTGQWATEAFF. The CDR3, as DNA: TGTGCCAGCAGTTACTCGACGGGACAGTGGGCGACTGAAGCTTTCTTT.

This clone appeared once. The CDR3 loop reads CASSPTVGRTGELFF. The DNA of the CDR3 is TGTGCCAGCAGCCCGACAGTGGGCCGAACCGGGGAGCTGTTTTTT. The chain has TRBV13 and TRBJ2-2, with D possibly matching TRBD1 (5 bases). Germline V gives CDR1 PRHDT, CDR2 FYEKMQ (reference sequence). This CDR3 comprises 15 residues. Deletions cut 5 bases from V and 5 bases from J, with 15 bases between.

The chain combines TRBV20-1 with TRBJ2-5; 7 bases agree with TRBD2. In germline, CDR1 is DFQATT, CDR2 SNEGSKA (reference sequence). After removal of 3 bases from V and 3 bases from J, the junction contained 7 bases not matched to a gene. The CDR3 loop spans 14 amino acids. CDR3 DNA sequence: TGCAGTGCTAGTAGACGGGGGGTCGAAGAGACCCAGTACTTC. Translation gives CSASRRGVEETQYF.

The rearrangement links TRBV20-1 to TRBJ1-4; TRBD1 agrees at 8 bases. This CDR3 spans 11 amino acids. Germline CDR1 reads DFQATT; CDR2 reads SNEGSKA (reference sequence). V gave up 6 bases and J gave up 7 bases; unmatched junction bases: 1. In DNA form, the CDR3 reads TGCAGTGCCACAGGGGGTGAAAAACTGTTTTTT. As protein: CSATGGEKLFF.

CDR3 nucleotide sequence: TGTGCCAGCAGCCTCTCATTGGGGACAGGGGAGCTGTTTTTT. It specifies CASSLSLGTGELFF. The J gene is TRBJ2-2, the V gene TRBV7-2; possibly TRBD1 for D (6 bases). V lost 5 bases and J 8 bases, leaving 15 bases between the germline ends. The CDR3 spans 14 residues. Germline V CDR1 and CDR2: SGHTA, FQGNSA.

This clone has only a few counts. The genes are TRBV2 and TRBJ1-1; TRBD1 aligns across 8 bases. The CDR3 runs 16 residues. Looked up from germline, CDR1 is SNHLY and CDR2 is FYNNEI. V gave up 2 bases and J gave up 0 bases; unmatched junction bases: 5. The CDR3 spells CASSERTGRMNTEAFF. CDR3 DNA sequence: TGTGCCAGCAGTGAAAGGACAGGGAGGATGAACACTGAAGCTTTCTTT.

This chain uses TRBV5-6 with TRBJ2-1; possibly TRBD2 for D (5 bases). Trimming took 4 bases from V and 0 from J, leaving 14 bases between them. CDR3 length: 16 residues. The germline gives CDR1 SGHDT, CDR2 YYEEEE. In DNA, the CDR3 is TGTGCCAGCAGCCCACTCCCAGCGGTCTCCTACAATGAGCAGTTCTTC. Translation gives CASSPLPAVSYNEQFF.

Written as DNA, the CDR3 is TGTGCCAGCAGTCTCACAGGGAGGGGAGAGACCCAGTACTTC. This sequence encodes CASSLTGRGETQYF. This sequence joins TRBV2 and TRBJ2-5, with D possibly matching TRBD2 (7 bases). V lost 5 bases and J lost 4, with 14 bases in between. Germline V gene data show CDR1 as SNHLY and CDR2 as FYNNEI. This CDR3 has 14 amino acids.

The chain uses TRBV29-1 and TRBJ2-2; D is uncertain. Germline CDR1 and CDR2: SQVTM and ANQGSEA. Trimming took 5 bases from V and 6 from J, leaving 7 bases between them. The CDR3 consists of 11 residues. The chain's CDR3 is CSVISSGELFF. The CDR3 nucleotides are TGCAGCGTTATATCATCCGGGGAGCTGTTTTTT.

The count of this clone is one. V is TRBV19 and J is TRBJ1-1; 12 positions agree with TRBD1. The CDR3 contains 15 residues. The V gene's germline CDR1 is LNHDA and CDR2 SQIVND (reference sequence). The trim removed 3 bases at V and 5 bases at J, leaving 4 bases unmatched. Here the CDR3 DNA reads TGTGCCAGTAGTATCGGGACAGGGGGCTTAACTGAAGCTTTCTTT. It translates to CASSIGTGGLTEAFF. The variable domain in full, completed from reference TRBV19 and TRBJ1-1, reads DGGITQSPKYLFRKEGQNVTLSCEQNLNHDAMYWYRQDPGQGLRLIYYSQIVNDFQKGDIAEGYSVSREKKESFPLTVTSAQKNPTAFYLCASSIGTGGLTEAFFGQGTRLTVV.

The chain has TRBV4-1 and TRBJ1-2, with 7 bases matching TRBD1. This CDR3 has 13 amino acids. The germline gives CDR1 MGHRA, CDR2 YSYEKL. Trimming took 3 bases from V and 6 from J; bases not matched to a gene: 4. CDR3 amino acids: CASSQTGIDGYTF. The CDR3 DNA reads TGCGCCAGCAGCCAGACAGGGATCGATGGCTACACCTTC.

This chain joins TRBV5-6 and TRBJ2-7, with unresolved D. Between the trimmed V and J ends, which lost 1 base and 2 bases, there was a span of 10 bases. CDR3 size: 14 residues. Germline V gene data show CDR1 as SGHDT and CDR2 as YYEEEE. The CDR3 loop is CASSLLTRPYEQYF. For the CDR3, the DNA is TGTGCCAGCAGCTTGCTTACCCGACCCTACGAGCAGTACTTC.